This T cell receptor (beta chain) was found in a study of cytomegalovirus exposure and HLA in healthy donors. On the study more broadly: About 85 million unique TCRs from HLA-typed donors were held in an early release of data.

PCR amplification relied on 60 Vbeta primers (plus 13 Jbeta primers). The protocol was immunoSEQ multiplex PCR, while the TCRdb copy is restricted to in-frame clones and leaves out a portion. The sample has some 150,000 clones. Notes on this clone: No antigen is known for it.

General study findings and limits: Researchers reported from a later analysis that most CMV-associated TCR beta chains appeared HLA-restricted.

Germline values: CDR1 MNHEY, CDR2 SMNVEV (reference sequence). V lost 4 bases, J lost 8 bases, and 14 bases lay in between. This CDR3 contains 14 residues. Sequencing was carried out using PBMCs. The clonotype was recovered from a woman aged 18-29 years in good health and CMV-seronegative. The rearrangement links TRBV27 to TRBJ1-4; the D gene is possibly TRBD1 (6 bases). The CDR3 loop reads CASSSSRQAEKLFF. The CDR3 DNA reads TGTGCCAGCAGTTCCTCCCGACAGGCAGAAAAACTGTTTTTT.